This TCR beta chain was identified in a study of blood T cell repertoires in COVID-19. The CDR3 covers 11 residues. Per germline, CDR1 SGHDN and CDR2 FVKESK. The ends were cut back, 5 bases at V and 4 bases at J, with 6 bases in the middle. TCRdb's copy holds only in-frame clones and misses some; the assay was immunoSEQ multiplex PCR. The sample lists roughly 200,000 clones, 85% occurring once. The sequence was collected from a man aged 40-49 years who had recovered from COVID-19. The rearrangement joins TRBV14 to TRBJ2-7, with unresolved D. The sequenced sample consisted of PBMCs or T cells enriched from blood (not recorded which). This CDR3 reads CASSLEYEQYF. CDR3 in DNA: TGTGCCAGCAGCTTGGAGTACGAGCAGTACTTC.